Listed below are T cell receptor beta chains from one sample, sequenced in a study of OX40 agonist ivuxolimab in advanced cancers. The data were produced by immunoSEQ multiplex PCR, yet TCRdb's version contains in-frame clones alone and is incomplete. The sample includes around 58,000 clones, around 93% of them seen just once. Here the sequenced sample was CD4+ or CD8+ T cells sorted from blood, taken in a trial of the OX40 agonist ivuxolimab. The receptors shown here come from an adult with an advanced solid tumor such as melanoma, head and neck, liver or kidney cancer. CDR3s include the opening cysteine and the closing phenylalanine or tryptophan. A D gene is named only where the DNA matches it firmly. Clone size appears in some rows only: once, few, many, or a class for an expanded clone.

v_gene: TRBV7-8
d_gene: TRBD2
abundance: -
j_gene: TRBJ2-7
CDR3aa: CASSLVPLFASGMYEQYF
CDR3nt: TGTGCCAGCAGCTTAGTTCCTCTATTCGCTAGCGGGATGTACGAGCAGTACTTC

v_gene: TRBV4-3
d_gene: TRBD2
abundance: -
j_gene: TRBJ2-2
CDR3aa: CASSHRLRLAGVLVGTGELFF
CDR3nt: TGCGCCAGCAGCCACCGCTTAAGACTAGCGGGAGTCCTGGTCGGCACCGGGGAGCTGTTTTTT

v_gene: TRBV4-3
d_gene: -
abundance: -
j_gene: TRBJ2-2
CDR3aa: CASSQDIPSTGELFF
CDR3nt: TGCGCCAGCAGCCAAGATATCCCCAGCACCGGGGAGCTGTTTTTT

v_gene: TRBV4-1
d_gene: TRBD2
abundance: -
j_gene: TRBJ2-3
CDR3aa: CASSLPPAGVTDTQYF
CDR3nt: TGCGCCAGCAGCCTCCCCCCAGCGGGAGTTACAGATACGCAGTATTTT

v_gene: TRBV7-9
d_gene: TRBD1
abundance: once
j_gene: TRBJ1-2
CDR3aa: CASSLGQGADYGYTF
CDR3nt: TGTGCCAGCAGCTTAGGGCAGGGGGCGGACTATGGCTACACCTTC

v_gene: TRBV28
d_gene: TRBD2
abundance: -
j_gene: TRBJ2-7
CDR3aa: CASSVAGGPYEQYF
CDR3nt: TGTGCCAGCAGTGTAGCGGGAGGGCCATACGAGCAGTACTTC

v_gene: TRBV9
d_gene: -
abundance: -
j_gene: TRBJ1-3
CDR3aa: CASSVGNTRSGNTIYF
CDR3nt: TGTGCCAGCAGCGTAGGAAACACCCGCTCTGGAAACACCATATATTTT

v_gene: TRBV29-1
d_gene: TRBD1
abundance: -
j_gene: TRBJ1-1
CDR3aa: CSVEGHRDRDFKMNTEAFF
CDR3nt: TGCAGCGTTGAAGGGCACCGGGACAGGGACTTTAAAATGAACACTGAAGCTTTCTTT

v_gene: TRBV7-9
d_gene: -
abundance: -
j_gene: TRBJ1-1
CDR3aa: CASSLEEGENTEAFF
CDR3nt: TGTGCCAGCAGCTTAGAAGAGGGGGAGAACACTGAAGCTTTCTTT

v_gene: TRBV6-5
d_gene: -
abundance: -
j_gene: TRBJ1-1
CDR3aa: CASSYSHRRNTEAFF
CDR3nt: TGTGCCAGCAGTTACTCGCACCGACGGAACACTGAAGCTTTCTTT

v_gene: TRBV11-3
d_gene: -
abundance: -
j_gene: TRBJ2-5
CDR3aa: CASSLGDAQETQYF
CDR3nt: TGTGCCAGCAGCTTAGGGGACGCCCAAGAGACCCAGTACTTC

v_gene: TRBV10-3
d_gene: TRBD2
abundance: -
j_gene: TRBJ2-3
CDR3aa: CAISESGSSGRIFTDTQYF
CDR3nt: TGTGCCATCAGTGAGTCAGGTTCCAGCGGGAGGATCTTCACAGATACGCAGTATTTT

v_gene: TRBV6-5
d_gene: TRBD1
abundance: -
j_gene: TRBJ1-2
CDR3aa: CASSYNRGKSGYTF
CDR3nt: TGTGCCAGCAGTTACAACAGGGGGAAGAGTGGCTACACCTTC

v_gene: TRBV7-9
d_gene: -
abundance: -
j_gene: TRBJ1-2
CDR3aa: CASSAQGGYGYTF
CDR3nt: TGTGCCAGCAGCGCCCAAGGGGGGTATGGCTACACCTTC

v_gene: TRBV11-2
d_gene: TRBD2
abundance: once
j_gene: TRBJ2-7
CDR3aa: CASSRSGRIPYEQYF
CDR3nt: TGTGCCAGCAGCCGTAGCGGGAGGATCCCCTACGAGCAGTACTTC

v_gene: TRBV27
d_gene: -
abundance: few
j_gene: TRBJ1-1
CDR3aa: CASNTGGSEAFF
CDR3nt: TGTGCCAGCAACACAGGAGGGTCTGAAGCTTTCTTT

v_gene: TRBV9
d_gene: TRBD2
abundance: -
j_gene: TRBJ2-1
CDR3aa: CASSPGVREGRHEQFF
CDR3nt: TGTGCCAGCAGCCCAGGGGTCCGGGAGGGCCGACATGAGCAGTTCTTC

v_gene: TRBV7-3
d_gene: -
abundance: -
j_gene: TRBJ2-5
CDR3aa: CASSLTDRRQETQYF
CDR3nt: TGTGCCAGCAGCTTAACCGACAGGCGACAAGAGACCCAGTACTTC

v_gene: TRBV25-1
d_gene: -
abundance: few
j_gene: TRBJ2-1
CDR3aa: CATSPSEVRREYNEQFF
CDR3nt: TGTGCCACCAGTCCTAGCGAAGTTCGAAGGGAGTACAATGAGCAGTTCTTC

v_gene: TRBV11-2
d_gene: -
abundance: few
j_gene: TRBJ2-5
CDR3aa: CASSAGRGVQETQYF
CDR3nt: TGTGCCAGCAGCGCGGGGAGGGGGGTCCAAGAGACCCAGTACTTC

v_gene: TRBV2
d_gene: -
abundance: -
j_gene: TRBJ2-7
CDR3aa: CATTKDGTYEQYF
CDR3nt: TGTGCCACTACAAAGGACGGTACCTACGAGCAGTACTTC

v_gene: TRBV27
d_gene: -
abundance: few
j_gene: TRBJ1-2
CDR3aa: CASSRGGTAGYTF
CDR3nt: TGTGCCAGCAGTCGGGGTGGGACCGCTGGCTACACCTTC

v_gene: TRBV9
d_gene: TRBD1
abundance: -
j_gene: TRBJ2-7
CDR3aa: CASAFGDRASYEQYF
CDR3nt: TGTGCCAGCGCGTTCGGGGACAGGGCCTCCTACGAGCAGTACTTC

v_gene: TRBV28
d_gene: -
abundance: -
j_gene: TRBJ1-1
CDR3aa: CASSSFLEGMNTEAFF
CDR3nt: TGTGCCAGCAGTTCATTCCTCGAAGGGATGAACACTGAAGCTTTCTTT

v_gene: TRBV28
d_gene: -
abundance: few
j_gene: TRBJ2-7
CDR3aa: CASSLSNGIRYEQYF
CDR3nt: TGTGCCAGCAGTTTATCGAACGGGATCCGTTACGAGCAGTACTTC

v_gene: TRBV5-6
d_gene: TRBD2
abundance: -
j_gene: TRBJ2-5
CDR3aa: CASSLATSGPQETQYF
CDR3nt: TGTGCCAGCAGCTTGGCTACTAGCGGGCCCCAAGAGACCCAGTACTTC

v_gene: TRBV30
d_gene: TRBD2
abundance: -
j_gene: TRBJ2-1
CDR3aa: CAWSYGGNEQFF
CDR3nt: TGTGCCTGGAGTTACGGGGGGAATGAGCAGTTCTTC

v_gene: TRBV9
d_gene: TRBD1
abundance: -
j_gene: TRBJ1-2
CDR3aa: CASSPDHDRGWNYGYTF
CDR3nt: TGTGCCAGCAGCCCGGACCACGACAGGGGGTGGAACTATGGCTACACCTTC

v_gene: TRBV7-9
d_gene: -
abundance: -
j_gene: TRBJ1-1
CDR3aa: CASSSPEQARDTEAFF
CDR3nt: TGTGCCAGCAGCTCCCCGGAGCAGGCGAGGGACACTGAAGCTTTCTTT

v_gene: TRBV15
d_gene: TRBD2
abundance: -
j_gene: TRBJ2-5
CDR3aa: CATSRTRGGPQETQYF
CDR3nt: TGTGCCACCAGCAGGACTAGGGGAGGGCCCCAAGAGACCCAGTACTTC

v_gene: TRBV19
d_gene: -
abundance: -
j_gene: TRBJ1-1
CDR3aa: CASSISLMGRGAVNTEAFF
CDR3nt: TGTGCCAGTAGTATCTCGCTAATGGGTCGGGGGGCGGTGAACACTGAAGCTTTCTTT

v_gene: TRBV5-8
d_gene: TRBD2
abundance: -
j_gene: TRBJ2-3
CDR3aa: CASSAVGGAYTDTQYF
CDR3nt: TGTGCCAGCAGCGCCGTCGGGGGGGCCTACACAGATACGCAGTATTTT

v_gene: TRBV10-3
d_gene: TRBD2
abundance: -
j_gene: TRBJ2-3
CDR3aa: CAIRTTSGSADTQYF
CDR3nt: TGTGCCATCAGGACGACTAGCGGGAGCGCAGATACGCAGTATTTT

v_gene: TRBV7-9
d_gene: TRBD1
abundance: -
j_gene: TRBJ2-7
CDR3aa: CASSSSRTGKDPYEQYF
CDR3nt: TGTGCCAGCAGTTCTTCCCGGACAGGGAAGGACCCCTACGAGCAGTACTTC

v_gene: TRBV25-1
d_gene: -
abundance: -
j_gene: TRBJ2-6
CDR3aa: CASRGDSGANVLTF
CDR3nt: TGTGCCAGCAGGGGGGACTCTGGGGCCAACGTCCTGACTTTC

v_gene: TRBV28
d_gene: TRBD2
abundance: -
j_gene: TRBJ2-2
CDR3aa: CASSTPGLGFSEAPANTGELFF
CDR3nt: TGTGCCAGCAGTACCCCGGGACTAGGTTTCTCCGAAGCCCCCGCGAACACCGGGGAGCTGTTTTTT

v_gene: TRBV4-2
d_gene: TRBD2
abundance: few
j_gene: TRBJ2-7
CDR3aa: CASSQDGTSGSYEQYF
CDR3nt: TGTGCCAGCAGCCAAGATGGGACTAGCGGCTCCTACGAGCAGTACTTC

v_gene: TRBV7-9
d_gene: -
abundance: -
j_gene: TRBJ2-1
CDR3aa: CASRLAGAEQFF
CDR3nt: TGTGCCAGCAGGTTAGCAGGGGCTGAGCAGTTCTTC

v_gene: TRBV11-2
d_gene: -
abundance: -
j_gene: TRBJ1-3
CDR3aa: CASAGLLSGNTIYF
CDR3nt: TGTGCCAGCGCTGGTCTGCTCTCTGGAAACACCATATATTTT

v_gene: TRBV2
d_gene: TRBD2
abundance: -
j_gene: TRBJ2-5
CDR3aa: CASSWDYPTQYF
CDR3nt: TGTGCCAGCAGTTGGGACTACCCGACCCAGTACTTC

v_gene: TRBV7-3
d_gene: TRBD2
abundance: -
j_gene: TRBJ2-1
CDR3aa: CASSYGLAGDNEQFF
CDR3nt: TGTGCCAGCAGCTACGGACTAGCGGGAGACAATGAGCAGTTCTTC

v_gene: TRBV9
d_gene: TRBD2
abundance: -
j_gene: TRBJ2-7
CDR3aa: CASSETSGLSYEQYF
CDR3nt: TGTGCCAGCAGTGAGACTAGCGGGCTCTCCTACGAGCAGTACTTC

v_gene: TRBV7-2
d_gene: TRBD2
abundance: -
j_gene: TRBJ2-3
CDR3aa: CASSPVTSGDTQYF
CDR3nt: TGCGCCAGCAGCCCTGTGACTAGCGGAGATACGCAGTATTTT

v_gene: TRBV6-5
d_gene: -
abundance: -
j_gene: TRBJ2-5
CDR3aa: CASSYSPYQETQYF
CDR3nt: TGTGCCAGCAGTTACTCCCCGTACCAAGAGACCCAGTACTTC

v_gene: TRBV10-3
d_gene: TRBD2
abundance: -
j_gene: TRBJ2-5
CDR3aa: CAISEPAGQETQYF
CDR3nt: TGTGCCATCAGTGAACCAGCGGGACAAGAGACCCAGTACTTC

v_gene: TRBV27
d_gene: TRBD2
abundance: -
j_gene: TRBJ2-7
CDR3aa: CASSLSGLAYEQYF
CDR3nt: TGTGCCAGCAGTTTATCGGGACTAGCCTACGAGCAGTACTTC

v_gene: TRBV7-2
d_gene: TRBD2
abundance: -
j_gene: TRBJ2-7
CDR3aa: CASSWLAGGSYEQYF
CDR3nt: TGTGCCAGCAGCTGGCTAGCGGGAGGGTCGTACGAGCAGTACTTC

v_gene: TRBV4-3
d_gene: -
abundance: -
j_gene: TRBJ1-5
CDR3aa: CASSQDMTNQPQHF
CDR3nt: TGCGCCAGCAGCCAAGATATGACAAACCAGCCCCAGCATTTT

v_gene: TRBV5-4
d_gene: TRBD2
abundance: -
j_gene: TRBJ2-1
CDR3aa: CASSAVLGGRGNEQFF
CDR3nt: TGTGCCAGCAGCGCCGTCCTAGGCGGGAGAGGGAATGAGCAGTTCTTC

v_gene: TRBV28
d_gene: TRBD2
abundance: -
j_gene: TRBJ2-2
CDR3aa: CASRHERGLDYTGELFF
CDR3nt: TGTGCCAGCAGACATGAAAGGGGACTAGACTACACCGGGGAGCTGTTTTTT

v_gene: TRBV4-1
d_gene: TRBD2
abundance: -
j_gene: TRBJ2-1
CDR3aa: CASIGGRRNEQFF
CDR3nt: TGCGCCAGCATCGGCGGGAGACGGAATGAGCAGTTCTTC

v_gene: TRBV7-3
d_gene: TRBD1
abundance: -
j_gene: TRBJ1-1
CDR3aa: CASSLMGQANTEAFF
CDR3nt: TGTGCCAGCAGCTTAATGGGACAGGCGAACACTGAAGCTTTCTTT

v_gene: TRBV2
d_gene: -
abundance: -
j_gene: TRBJ1-4
CDR3aa: CASSGRGRGTNEKLFF
CDR3nt: TGTGCCAGCAGTGGTCGGGGGCGGGGAACTAATGAAAAACTGTTTTTT

v_gene: TRBV4-1
d_gene: TRBD2
abundance: -
j_gene: TRBJ2-3
CDR3aa: CASSQSGGTDTQYF
CDR3nt: TGCGCCAGCAGCCAGTCGGGAGGGACAGATACGCAGTATTTT